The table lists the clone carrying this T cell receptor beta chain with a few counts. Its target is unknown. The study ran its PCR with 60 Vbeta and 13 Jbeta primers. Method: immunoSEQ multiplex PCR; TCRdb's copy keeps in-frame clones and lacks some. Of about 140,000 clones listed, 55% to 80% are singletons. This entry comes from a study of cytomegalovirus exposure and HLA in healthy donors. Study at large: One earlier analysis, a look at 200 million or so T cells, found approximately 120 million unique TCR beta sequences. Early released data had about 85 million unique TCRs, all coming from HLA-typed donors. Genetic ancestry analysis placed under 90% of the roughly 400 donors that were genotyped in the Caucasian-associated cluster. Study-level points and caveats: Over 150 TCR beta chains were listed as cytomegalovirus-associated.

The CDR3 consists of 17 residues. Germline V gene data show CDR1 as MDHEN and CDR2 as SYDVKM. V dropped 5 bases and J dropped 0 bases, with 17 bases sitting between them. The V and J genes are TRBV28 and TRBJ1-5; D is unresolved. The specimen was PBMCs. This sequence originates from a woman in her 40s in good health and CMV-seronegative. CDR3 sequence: CASSPPVVSYSNQPQHF. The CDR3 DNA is TGTGCCAGCAGTCCCCCCGTGGTGAGTTATAGCAATCAGCCCCAGCATTTT.